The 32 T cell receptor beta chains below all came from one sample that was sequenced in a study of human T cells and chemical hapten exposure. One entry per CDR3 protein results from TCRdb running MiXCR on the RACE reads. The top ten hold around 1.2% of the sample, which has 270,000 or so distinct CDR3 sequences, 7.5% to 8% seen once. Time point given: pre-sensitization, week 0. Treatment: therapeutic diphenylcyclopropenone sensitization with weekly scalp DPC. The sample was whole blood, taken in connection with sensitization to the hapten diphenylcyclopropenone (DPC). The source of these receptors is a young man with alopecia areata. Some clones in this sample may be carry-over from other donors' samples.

CDR3 coding DNA: TGTGCCAGCAGCCTTATGGGTACAGGGGGCAATCAGCCCCAGCATTTT. Encoded protein: CASSLMGTGGNQPQHF. The rearrangement links TRBV3-1 to TRBJ1-5; 7 nucleotides agree with TRBD1. Germline CDR1 is LGHDT and CDR2 is YNNKEL (reference sequence). This CDR3 spans 16 amino acids. Trimming removed 4 bases from V and 2 bases from J; junction bases left unmatched: 8.

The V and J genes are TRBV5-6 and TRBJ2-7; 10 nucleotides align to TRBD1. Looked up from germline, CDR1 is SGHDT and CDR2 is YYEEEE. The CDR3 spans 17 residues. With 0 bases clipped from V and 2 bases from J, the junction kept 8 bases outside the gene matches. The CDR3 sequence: CASSLEGDRGPAYEQYV. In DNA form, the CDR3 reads TGTGCCAGCAGCTTGGAGGGGGACAGGGGACCGGCCTACGAGCAGTACGTC.

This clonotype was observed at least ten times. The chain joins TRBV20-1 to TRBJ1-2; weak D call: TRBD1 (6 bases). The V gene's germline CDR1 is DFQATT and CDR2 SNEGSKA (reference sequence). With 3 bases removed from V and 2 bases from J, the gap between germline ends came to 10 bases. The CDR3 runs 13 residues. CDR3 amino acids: CSASSGQNYGYTF. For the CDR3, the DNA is TGCAGTGCTAGCAGTGGACAGAACTATGGCTACACCTTC.

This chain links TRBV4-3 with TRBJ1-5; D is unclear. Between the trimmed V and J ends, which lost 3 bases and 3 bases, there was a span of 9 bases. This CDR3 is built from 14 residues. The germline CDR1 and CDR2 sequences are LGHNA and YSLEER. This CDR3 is CASSQDGYNQPQHF. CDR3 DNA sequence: TGCGCCAGCAGCCAGGACGGATACAATCAGCCCCAGCATTTT.

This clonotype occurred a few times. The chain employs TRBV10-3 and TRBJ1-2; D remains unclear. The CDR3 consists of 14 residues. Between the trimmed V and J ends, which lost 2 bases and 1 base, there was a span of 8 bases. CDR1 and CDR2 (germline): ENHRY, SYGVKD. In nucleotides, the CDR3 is TGTGCCATCAGTGAGCGGACGCTTAACTATGGCTACACCTTC. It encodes CAISERTLNYGYTF.

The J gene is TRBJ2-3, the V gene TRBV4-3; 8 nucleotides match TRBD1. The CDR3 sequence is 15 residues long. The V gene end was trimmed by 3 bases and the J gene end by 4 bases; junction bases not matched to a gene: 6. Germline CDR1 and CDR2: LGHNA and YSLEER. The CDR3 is CASSHTYRGADTQYF. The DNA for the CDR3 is TGCGCCAGCAGCCATACCTACAGGGGGGCAGATACGCAGTATTTT.

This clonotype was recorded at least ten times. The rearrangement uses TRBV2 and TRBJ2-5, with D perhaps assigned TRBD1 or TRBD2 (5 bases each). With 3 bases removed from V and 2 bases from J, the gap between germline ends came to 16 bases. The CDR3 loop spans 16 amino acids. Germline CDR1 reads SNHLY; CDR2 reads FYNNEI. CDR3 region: CASSDDTRTMQETQYF. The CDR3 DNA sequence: TGTGCCAGCAGTGATGACACTAGGACAATGCAAGAGACCCAGTACTTC. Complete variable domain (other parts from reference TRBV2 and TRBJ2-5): EPEVTQTPSHQVTQMGQEVILRCVPISNHLYFYWYRQILGQKVEFLVSFYNNEISEKSEIFDDQFSVERPDGSNFTLKIRSTKLEDSAMYFCASSDDTRTMQETQYFGPGTRLLVL.

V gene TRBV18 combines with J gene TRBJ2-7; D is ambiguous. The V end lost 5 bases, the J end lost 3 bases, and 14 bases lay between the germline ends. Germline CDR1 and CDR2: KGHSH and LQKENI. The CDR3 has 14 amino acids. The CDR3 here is CASSFTDGYYEQYF. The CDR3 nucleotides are TGTGCCAGCTCATTTACGGACGGTTACTACGAGCAGTACTTC.

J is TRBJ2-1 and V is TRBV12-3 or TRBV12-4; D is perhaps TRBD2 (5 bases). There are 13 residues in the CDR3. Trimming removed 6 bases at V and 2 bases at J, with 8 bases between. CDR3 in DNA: TGTGCCAGCAGGCCCGGGACCTACAATGAGCAGTTCTTC. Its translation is CASRPGTYNEQFF.

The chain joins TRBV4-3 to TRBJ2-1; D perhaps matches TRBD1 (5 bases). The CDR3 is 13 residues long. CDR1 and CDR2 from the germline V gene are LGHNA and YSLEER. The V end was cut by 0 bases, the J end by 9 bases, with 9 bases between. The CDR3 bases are TGCGCCAGCAGCCAAGACAGGGCTGGTGAGCAGTTCTTC. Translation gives CASSQDRAGEQFF.

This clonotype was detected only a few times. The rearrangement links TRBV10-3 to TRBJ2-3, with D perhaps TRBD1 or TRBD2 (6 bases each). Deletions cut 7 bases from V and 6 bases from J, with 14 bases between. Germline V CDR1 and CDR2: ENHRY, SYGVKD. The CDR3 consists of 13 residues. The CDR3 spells CAIKRQEGDTQYF. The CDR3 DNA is TGTGCCATCAAGAGACAGGAGGGGGATACGCAGTATTTT.

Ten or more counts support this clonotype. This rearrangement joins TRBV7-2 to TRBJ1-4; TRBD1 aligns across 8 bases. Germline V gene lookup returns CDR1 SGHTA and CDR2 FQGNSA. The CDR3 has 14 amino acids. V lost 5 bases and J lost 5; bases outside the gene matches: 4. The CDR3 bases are TGTGCCAGCAGCCAGGACAGGGACAATGAAAAACTGTTTTTT. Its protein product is CASSQDRDNEKLFF.

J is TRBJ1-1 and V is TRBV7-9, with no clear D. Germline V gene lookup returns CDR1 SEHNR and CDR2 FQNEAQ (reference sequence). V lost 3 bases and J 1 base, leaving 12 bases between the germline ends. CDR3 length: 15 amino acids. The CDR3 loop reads CASSFTPETNTEAFF. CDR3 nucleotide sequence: TGTGCCAGCAGCTTTACCCCAGAGACGAACACTGAAGCTTTCTTT.

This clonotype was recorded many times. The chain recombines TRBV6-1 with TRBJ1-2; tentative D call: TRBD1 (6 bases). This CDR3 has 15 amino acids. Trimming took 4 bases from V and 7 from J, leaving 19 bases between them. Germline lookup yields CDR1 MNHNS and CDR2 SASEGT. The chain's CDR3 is CASSALQGESRGYTF. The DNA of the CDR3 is TGTGCCAGCAGTGCTTTACAGGGTGAATCTCGTGGCTACACCTTC.

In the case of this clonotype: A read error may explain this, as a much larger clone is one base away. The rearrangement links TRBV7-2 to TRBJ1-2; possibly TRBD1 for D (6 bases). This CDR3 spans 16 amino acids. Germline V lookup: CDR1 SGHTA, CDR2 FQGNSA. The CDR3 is CANSSDAGAGNYGYTF. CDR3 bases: TGTGCCAACAGCTCGGACGCAGGGGCGGGTAACTATGGCTACACCTTC.

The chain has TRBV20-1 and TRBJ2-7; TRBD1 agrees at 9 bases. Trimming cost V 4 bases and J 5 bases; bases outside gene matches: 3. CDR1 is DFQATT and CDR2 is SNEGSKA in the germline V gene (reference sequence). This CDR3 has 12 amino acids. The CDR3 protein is CSANRGLDEQYF. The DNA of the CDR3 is TGCAGTGCTAACAGGGGGCTGGACGAGCAGTACTTC.

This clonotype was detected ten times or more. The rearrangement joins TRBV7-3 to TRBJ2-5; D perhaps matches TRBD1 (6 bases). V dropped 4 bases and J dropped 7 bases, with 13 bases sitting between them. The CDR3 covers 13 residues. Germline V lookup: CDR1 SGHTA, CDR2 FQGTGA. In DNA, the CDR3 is TGTGCCAGCAGCTCTACTGTACAGGGGACCCAGTACTTC. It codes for CASSSTVQGTQYF. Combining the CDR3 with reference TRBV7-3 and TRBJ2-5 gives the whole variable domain GAGVSQTPSNKVTEKGKYVELRCDPISGHTALYWYRQSLGQGPEFLIYFQGTGAADDSGLPNDRFFAVRPEGSVSTLKIQRTERGDSAVYLCASSSTVQGTQYFGPGTRLLVL.

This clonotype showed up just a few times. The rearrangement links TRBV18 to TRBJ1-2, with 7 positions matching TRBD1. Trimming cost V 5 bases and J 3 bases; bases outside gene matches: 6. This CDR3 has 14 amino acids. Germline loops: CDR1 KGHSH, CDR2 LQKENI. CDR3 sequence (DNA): TGTGCCAGCTCATCAACAGGGGTTCACTATGGCTACACCTTC. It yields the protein CASSSTGVHYGYTF.

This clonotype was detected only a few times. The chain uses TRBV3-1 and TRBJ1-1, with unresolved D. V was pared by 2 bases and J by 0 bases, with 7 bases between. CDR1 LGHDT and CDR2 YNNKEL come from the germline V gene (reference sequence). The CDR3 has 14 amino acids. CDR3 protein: CASSQSVMNTEAFF. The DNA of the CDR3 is TGTGCCAGCAGCCAATCCGTGATGAACACTGAAGCTTTCTTT.

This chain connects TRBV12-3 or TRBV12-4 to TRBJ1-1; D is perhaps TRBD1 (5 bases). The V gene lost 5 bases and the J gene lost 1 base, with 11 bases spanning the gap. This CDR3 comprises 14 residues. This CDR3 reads CASSIGHTNTEAFF. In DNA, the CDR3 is TGTGCCAGCAGTATTGGACACACGAACACTGAAGCTTTCTTT.

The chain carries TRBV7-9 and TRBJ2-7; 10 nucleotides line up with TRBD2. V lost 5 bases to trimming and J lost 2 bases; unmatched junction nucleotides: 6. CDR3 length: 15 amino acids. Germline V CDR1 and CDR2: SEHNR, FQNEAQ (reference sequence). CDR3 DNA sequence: TGTGCCAGCAGCCCGACTAGCGGGCCCCCCTACGAGCAGTACTTC. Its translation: CASSPTSGPPYEQYF.

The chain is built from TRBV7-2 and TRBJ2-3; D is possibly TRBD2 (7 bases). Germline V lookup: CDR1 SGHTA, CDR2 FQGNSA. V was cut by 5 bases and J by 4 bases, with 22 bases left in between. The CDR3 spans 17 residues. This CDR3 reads CASSGLDSGIFSDTQYF. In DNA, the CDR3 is TGTGCCAGCAGCGGCTTGGACAGCGGGATTTTTTCAGATACGCAGTATTTT.

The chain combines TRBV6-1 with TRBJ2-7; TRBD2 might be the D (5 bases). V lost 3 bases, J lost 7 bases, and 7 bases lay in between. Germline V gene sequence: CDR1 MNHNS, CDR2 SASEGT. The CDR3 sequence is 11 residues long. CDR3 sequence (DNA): TGTGCCAGCAGTGATTGGAGGGAGCAGTACGTC. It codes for CASSDWREQYV.

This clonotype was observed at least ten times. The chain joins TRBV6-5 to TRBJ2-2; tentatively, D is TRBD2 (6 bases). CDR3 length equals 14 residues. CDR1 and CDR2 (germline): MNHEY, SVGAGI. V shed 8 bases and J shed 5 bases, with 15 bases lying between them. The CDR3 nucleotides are TGTGCCAGCGGCCGGGACTTAGTTACCGGGGAGCTGTTTTTT. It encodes CASGRDLVTGELFF.

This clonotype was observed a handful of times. CDR3 sequence: CSVAQAQETQYF. CDR3 sequence (DNA): TGCAGCGTTGCCCAGGCACAAGAGACCCAGTACTTC. The chain joins TRBV29-1 to TRBJ2-5, with D uncertain. Germline assignment: CDR1 SQVTM and CDR2 ANQGSEA. Trimming took 4 bases from V and 2 from J, leaving 8 bases between them. This CDR3 region has 12 residues.

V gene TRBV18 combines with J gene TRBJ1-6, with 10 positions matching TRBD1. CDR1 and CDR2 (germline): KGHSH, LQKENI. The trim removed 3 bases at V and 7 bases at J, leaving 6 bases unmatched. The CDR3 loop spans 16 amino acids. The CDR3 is CASSPLGTGANSPLHF. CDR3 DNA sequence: TGTGCCAGCTCACCCCTGGGGACAGGGGCAAATTCACCCCTCCACTTT.

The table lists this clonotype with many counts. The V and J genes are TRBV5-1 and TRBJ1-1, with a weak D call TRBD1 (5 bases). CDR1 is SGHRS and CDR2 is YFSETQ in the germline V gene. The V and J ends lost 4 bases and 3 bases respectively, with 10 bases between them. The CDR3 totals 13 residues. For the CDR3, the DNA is TGCGCCAGCAGCCCAGACAGACACACTGAAGCTTTCTTT. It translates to CASSPDRHTEAFF.

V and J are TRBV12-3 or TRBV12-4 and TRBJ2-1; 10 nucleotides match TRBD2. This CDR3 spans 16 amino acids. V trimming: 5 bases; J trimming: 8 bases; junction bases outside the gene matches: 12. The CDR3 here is CASSQWDSGGRDEQFF. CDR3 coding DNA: TGTGCCAGCAGTCAATGGGATAGCGGGGGGAGGGATGAGCAGTTCTTC.

CDR3 DNA: TGCAGTGCTAGTCGCAGGAAGGGAAGCAATCAGCCCCAGCATTTT. Translation: CSASRRKGSNQPQHF. The gene calls are TRBV20-1 and TRBJ1-5; D gene unclear. This CDR3 has 15 residues. V was shortened by 3 bases and J by 1 base, with 13 bases between the two germline ends. The germline CDR1 and CDR2 sequences are DFQATT and SNEGSKA (reference sequence).

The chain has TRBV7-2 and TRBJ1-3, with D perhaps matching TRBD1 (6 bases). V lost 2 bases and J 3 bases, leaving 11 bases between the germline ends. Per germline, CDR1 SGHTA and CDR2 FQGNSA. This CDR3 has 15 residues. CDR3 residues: CASSLPAGDGNTIYF. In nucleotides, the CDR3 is TGTGCCAGCAGCTTACCGGCAGGGGATGGAAACACCATATATTTT.

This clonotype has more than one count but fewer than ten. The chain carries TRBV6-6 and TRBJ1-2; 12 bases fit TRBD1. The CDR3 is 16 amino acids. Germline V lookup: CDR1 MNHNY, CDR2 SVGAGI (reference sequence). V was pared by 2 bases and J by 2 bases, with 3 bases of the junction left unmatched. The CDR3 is CASSYGTGGRNYGYTF. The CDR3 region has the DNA TGTGCCAGCAGTTACGGGACAGGGGGCCGCAACTATGGCTACACCTTC.

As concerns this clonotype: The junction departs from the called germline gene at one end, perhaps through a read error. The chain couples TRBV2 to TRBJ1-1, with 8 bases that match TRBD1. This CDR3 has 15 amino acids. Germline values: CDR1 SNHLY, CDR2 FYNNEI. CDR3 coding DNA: TGTGCCAGCAGTGAAGTTTGGACAGGGAACGCTGAAGCTTTCTTT. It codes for CASSEVWTGNAEAFF.